This TCR beta chain is from a study of T-cell memory formation after mild COVID-19. Study-level results: For second-wave clones that peaked at day 37, SARS-CoV-2 specificity went unverified. There was a balanced CD4/CD8 profile in clones contracting day 15 to 85, and later expanders leaned CD4+.

A word on this clonotype: Its matching antigen is unknown.

Using constant-segment primers, 5'RACE produced TCR alpha and TCR beta cDNA libraries carrying sample barcodes and UMIs. TCRdb itself ran the 5' RACE reads through MiXCR, one entry per CDR3 protein. The sample includes 350,000 to 500,000 distinct CDR3 sequences, 20% to 25% seen only once; the top ten take around 14%. V shed 6 bases and J shed 9 bases, with 21 bases lying between them. Germline V lookup: CDR1 MGHRA, CDR2 YSYEKL. This CDR3 is built from 15 residues. The rearrangement joins TRBV4-1 to TRBJ2-4, with TRBD2 as a possible D gene (5 bases). Sequenced material: PBMCs or a T cell subset sorted from them (not recorded which). This clonotype was sampled from an adult woman who had mild COVID-19 (a few samples of this study predate the infection). Cell type and time point are not known. CDR3 region: CASRDPVRGLGIQYF. CDR3 DNA sequence: TGCGCCAGCAGAGACCCCGTTCGAGGGTTGGGCATTCAGTACTTC.